A selection of T cell receptor beta chains follows, all from one sample in a study of blood T cell repertoires in COVID-19. TCRdb's copy holds only in-frame clones and misses some; the assay was immunoSEQ multiplex PCR. The sample yields roughly 190,000 clones, approximately 90% seen once. Sequencing used peripheral blood. Receptors were obtained from a man aged 40-49 years with active or convalescent COVID-19. The CDR3 runs from the conserved cysteine through the conserved F or W. A D gene is named only where the DNA matches it firmly. Some rows have no size entry. The others give once, few or many, or a class for an expanded clone.

j_call: TRBJ2-1
clone_size: .
d_call: TRBD2
v_call: TRBV27
cdr3_nt: TGTGCCAGCAGTTCGGGACTAGCGGGAGGGGGCCAGTTCTTC
cdr3_aa: CASSSGLAGGGQFF

j_call: TRBJ2-7
clone_size: .
d_call: .
v_call: TRBV28
cdr3_nt: TGTGCCAGCAGGTCGGGGACCTACGAGCAGTACTTC
cdr3_aa: CASRSGTYEQYF

j_call: TRBJ2-2
clone_size: .
d_call: .
v_call: TRBV29-1
cdr3_nt: TGCAGCGCAAGCCCCTCAGGGATCTACACCGGGGAGCTGTTTTTT
cdr3_aa: CSASPSGIYTGELFF

j_call: TRBJ2-5
clone_size: few
d_call: .
v_call: TRBV7-9
cdr3_nt: TGTGCCAGCAGCCCGGGCAGGGCATCCGAGACCCAGTACTTC
cdr3_aa: CASSPGRASETQYF

j_call: TRBJ2-7
clone_size: .
d_call: TRBD2
v_call: TRBV28
cdr3_nt: TGTGCCAGCAGACTAGCGGGCAGCTCCTACGAGCAGTACTTC
cdr3_aa: CASRLAGSSYEQYF

j_call: TRBJ1-2
clone_size: .
d_call: .
v_call: TRBV6-1
cdr3_nt: TGTGCCAGCAGTGAAGCGCAGGGGATGAGCTATGGCTACACCTTC
cdr3_aa: CASSEAQGMSYGYTF

j_call: TRBJ1-2
clone_size: .
d_call: .
v_call: TRBV7-2
cdr3_nt: TGTGCCAGCAGCTTTCACGGAGCTAACTATGGCTACACCTTC
cdr3_aa: CASSFHGANYGYTF

j_call: TRBJ2-7
clone_size: few
d_call: .
v_call: TRBV2
cdr3_nt: TGTGCCAGCAACCGGGACTCCTTATACGAGCAGTACTTC
cdr3_aa: CASNRDSLYEQYF

j_call: TRBJ2-3
clone_size: .
d_call: .
v_call: TRBV24-1
cdr3_nt: TGTGCCACCAGTGAGGTCAGCGGAGTTGACACAGATACGCAGTATTTT
cdr3_aa: CATSEVSGVDTDTQYF

j_call: TRBJ2-3
clone_size: .
d_call: TRBD1
v_call: TRBV7-2
cdr3_nt: TGTGCCAGCAGCCGGACAGGGTTTGTCCAGTATTTT
cdr3_aa: CASSRTGFVQYF

j_call: TRBJ2-2
clone_size: .
d_call: .
v_call: TRBV6-5
cdr3_nt: TGTGCCAGCAGTCCTGGGCTCACCCTCGCCGGGGAGCTGTTTTTT
cdr3_aa: CASSPGLTLAGELFF

j_call: TRBJ1-2
clone_size: .
d_call: .
v_call: TRBV19
cdr3_nt: TGTGCCAGTAGTGCCAAATCAGGGGCTACGGAATTACCCTATGGCTACACCTTC
cdr3_aa: CASSAKSGATELPYGYTF

j_call: TRBJ2-1
clone_size: .
d_call: TRBD2
v_call: TRBV28
cdr3_nt: TGTGCCAGCAGACTAGCGTCCTACAATGAGCAGTTCTTC
cdr3_aa: CASRLASYNEQFF

j_call: TRBJ1-1
clone_size: .
d_call: .
v_call: TRBV11-2
cdr3_nt: TGTGCCAGCAGCTTAGTTAGCGCGGTAACTGAAGCTTTCTTT
cdr3_aa: CASSLVSAVTEAFF

j_call: TRBJ1-6
clone_size: .
d_call: .
v_call: TRBV6-2/TRBV6-3
cdr3_nt: TGTGCCAGCAGTTTGGGCCCACCCCTGATGGCCCTCCACTTT
cdr3_aa: CASSLGPPLMALHF

j_call: TRBJ1-5
clone_size: .
d_call: TRBD1
v_call: TRBV6-6
cdr3_nt: TGTGCCAGCAGTATGGACAGGGAGAATCAGCCCCAGCATTTT
cdr3_aa: CASSMDRENQPQHF

j_call: TRBJ2-7
clone_size: .
d_call: .
v_call: TRBV11-3
cdr3_nt: TGTGCCAGCAGCCCCGGGGTGATGACTGCACCGGGAGAGCAGTACTTC
cdr3_aa: CASSPGVMTAPGEQYF

j_call: TRBJ1-2
clone_size: once
d_call: TRBD1
v_call: TRBV5-1
cdr3_nt: TGCGCCAGCAGCGCGGGACAGCGCCAACCCCTTGGCTACACCTTC
cdr3_aa: CASSAGQRQPLGYTF

j_call: TRBJ2-1
clone_size: .
d_call: TRBD2
v_call: TRBV20-1
cdr3_nt: TGCAGTGCTAGTTTCCCGTCTAGCGGGACCGAGGAGCAGTTCTTC
cdr3_aa: CSASFPSSGTEEQFF

j_call: TRBJ1-4
clone_size: few
d_call: .
v_call: TRBV5-8
cdr3_nt: TGTGCCAGCAGCTTGGAGGTTGTCGGGTCCTCTTGGGAAAAACTGTTTTTT
cdr3_aa: CASSLEVVGSSWEKLFF

j_call: TRBJ2-5
clone_size: .
d_call: TRBD2
v_call: TRBV4-3
cdr3_nt: TGCGCCAGCAGCCAATTCTCGCCTAGCGGGGGAGAGACCCAGTACTTC
cdr3_aa: CASSQFSPSGGETQYF

j_call: TRBJ2-1
clone_size: .
d_call: .
v_call: TRBV5-1
cdr3_nt: TGCGCCAGCAGCTTAGTAGCGGCGAGCTCCTACAATGAGCAGTTCTTC
cdr3_aa: CASSLVAASSYNEQFF

j_call: TRBJ1-5
clone_size: few
d_call: .
v_call: TRBV6-5
cdr3_nt: TGTGCCAGCAGTTACGAGGAGGATCAGCCCCAGCATTTT
cdr3_aa: CASSYEEDQPQHF

j_call: TRBJ1-4
clone_size: .
d_call: TRBD1
v_call: TRBV27
cdr3_nt: TGTGCCAGCAGTTCCTTGGACAGGGTGGGGGAAAAACTGTTTTTT
cdr3_aa: CASSSLDRVGEKLFF

j_call: TRBJ2-3
clone_size: .
d_call: .
v_call: TRBV6-5
cdr3_nt: TGTGCCAGCAGTTCACGCGGAGATACGCAGTATTTT
cdr3_aa: CASSSRGDTQYF

j_call: TRBJ1-2
clone_size: .
d_call: .
v_call: TRBV5-1
cdr3_nt: TGCGCCAGCACCACAGGGTACGAGGGCTACACCTTC
cdr3_aa: CASTTGYEGYTF

j_call: TRBJ2-5
clone_size: .
d_call: .
v_call: TRBV19
cdr3_nt: TGTGCCAGTAGCACAGTACAAGAGACCCAGTACTTC
cdr3_aa: CASSTVQETQYF

j_call: TRBJ1-6
clone_size: .
d_call: .
v_call: TRBV29-1
cdr3_nt: TGCAGCGTGGGGTTCGACAGAAATTCACCCCTCCACTTT
cdr3_aa: CSVGFDRNSPLHF

j_call: TRBJ1-5
clone_size: .
d_call: .
v_call: TRBV5-4
cdr3_nt: TGTGCCCGCTCGGGGGGGTACAATCAGCCCCAGCATTTT
cdr3_aa: CARSGGYNQPQHF

j_call: TRBJ1-5
clone_size: .
d_call: TRBD1
v_call: TRBV5-1
cdr3_nt: TGCGCCAGCAGCTTGGACGGGGACAGGAATCAGCCCCAGCATTTT
cdr3_aa: CASSLDGDRNQPQHF

j_call: TRBJ1-1
clone_size: .
d_call: TRBD1
v_call: TRBV30
cdr3_nt: TGTGCCTGGACAACTCTCGTCCCGGGACAGGGGAGGGTTGGCACTGAAGCTTTCTTT
cdr3_aa: CAWTTLVPGQGRVGTEAFF

j_call: TRBJ1-2
clone_size: .
d_call: TRBD1
v_call: TRBV19
cdr3_nt: TGTGCCATCCGGGACAGGAATAACTATGGCTACACCTTC
cdr3_aa: CAIRDRNNYGYTF

j_call: TRBJ1-1
clone_size: .
d_call: .
v_call: TRBV19
cdr3_nt: TGTGCCAGTAGTCGCACCTCGGCGGACACTGAAGCTTTCTTT
cdr3_aa: CASSRTSADTEAFF

j_call: TRBJ1-2
clone_size: .
d_call: .
v_call: TRBV11-3
cdr3_nt: TGTGCCAGCAGCTTAGCAGGGGAAGGGCATGGCTACACCTTC
cdr3_aa: CASSLAGEGHGYTF

j_call: TRBJ2-5
clone_size: .
d_call: TRBD2
v_call: TRBV7-2
cdr3_nt: TGTGCCAGCAGCTTACCCGGACTAGATCGAGAGACCCAGTACTTC
cdr3_aa: CASSLPGLDRETQYF

j_call: TRBJ1-4
clone_size: .
d_call: TRBD1
v_call: TRBV3-1/TRBV3-2
cdr3_nt: TGTGCCAGCAGCCAAGAAACAGGGGGTTTTGAAAAACTGTTTTTT
cdr3_aa: CASSQETGGFEKLFF